Below, 23 T cell receptor beta chains from the same sample are listed, as sequenced in a study of blood T cell repertoires in COVID-19. TCRdb's table, derived via immunoSEQ multiplex PCR, lists solely in-frame clones and lacks some. The sample lists about 130,000 clones; 70% to 85% were seen once. The sequencing sample was made of peripheral blood. Receptors originate from a woman of 80 years or more with acute or convalescent COVID-19.

This chain links TRBV4-3 with TRBJ2-1, with 12 bases that match TRBD2. The ends lost 4 bases at V and 7 bases at J; junction bases unmatched: 11. CDR1 and CDR2 from the germline V gene are LGHNA and YSLEER. The CDR3 loop spans 17 amino acids. The CDR3 sequence: CASSPRLAGALQNEQFF. CDR3 in DNA: TGCGCCAGCAGCCCGCGACTAGCGGGAGCCCTTCAAAATGAGCAGTTCTTC.

J is TRBJ1-4 and V is TRBV4-2; 8 nucleotides line up with TRBD1. The CDR3 covers 13 residues. Looked up from germline, CDR1 is LGHNA and CDR2 is YNFKEQ. With V trimmed by 2 bases and J by 14 bases, 7 bases remained unmatched. CDR3 nucleotide sequence: TGTGCCAGCAGCCAACTTGACAGGGGCAGCCTGTTTTTT. Its protein is CASSQLDRGSLFF.

The chain links TRBV29-1 to TRBJ1-2; the match to TRBD1 covers 8 bases. After removal of 7 bases from V and 4 bases from J, the junction contained 5 bases not matched to a gene. Per the germline V gene, CDR1 is SQVTM and CDR2 is ANQGSEA. The CDR3 loop spans 12 amino acids. The CDR3 DNA follows: TGCAGCGCCGGACAGGGCCCCTATGGCTACACCTTC. It codes for CSAGQGPYGYTF.

The chain couples TRBV29-1 to TRBJ2-7; tentative D call: TRBD1 (6 bases). The germline CDR1 and CDR2 sequences are SQVTM and ANQGSEA. The CDR3 has 12 residues. Trimming left V 7 bases short and J 0 bases short, with 10 bases between. The CDR3 region has the DNA TGCAGCGGTACAGGGAGCTCCTACGAGCAGTACTTC. Its protein is CSGTGSSYEQYF.

This chain links TRBV19 with TRBJ2-1; 8 nucleotides match TRBD2. This CDR3 has 15 residues. With V trimmed by 6 bases and J by 7 bases, 11 bases remained unmatched. Germline CDR1 reads LNHDA; CDR2 reads SQIVND (reference sequence). The CDR3 protein is CASRDRLAPGNEQFF. CDR3 nucleotides: TGTGCCAGTAGAGACAGACTAGCGCCTGGGAATGAGCAGTTCTTC.

The V call is TRBV18, the J call TRBJ2-7, with 9 bases identical to TRBD1. The CDR3 runs 16 residues. The ends lost 3 bases at V and 2 bases at J; junction bases unmatched: 8. Per the germline V gene, CDR1 is KGHSH and CDR2 is LQKENI. The CDR3 loop reads CASSPVDRGKAYEQYF. DNA for the CDR3: TGTGCCAGCTCACCCGTGGACAGGGGTAAGGCCTACGAGCAGTACTTC.

The chain has TRBV15 and TRBJ1-1; D ambiguous. This CDR3 has 13 amino acids. CDR1 is LNHNV, CDR2 YYDKDF, per germline (reference sequence). V lost 2 bases, J lost 3 bases, and 7 bases lay in between. The CDR3, as DNA: TGTGCCACCAGCAGACGGGAAGACACTGAAGCTTTCTTT. It translates to CATSRREDTEAFF.

The V and J genes are TRBV7-2 and TRBJ2-1; TRBD2 matches at 9 bases. The CDR3 totals 15 residues. J gave up 9 bases and V 4 bases, and 10 bases lay outside the gene matches. CDR1 and CDR2 from the germline V gene are SGHTA and FQGNSA. CDR3 loop: CASSSGLALSGEQFF. CDR3 DNA sequence: TGTGCCAGCAGCTCGGGACTAGCCCTCTCGGGTGAGCAGTTCTTC.

This clone has just a few counts. The chain is built from TRBV4-1 and TRBJ2-1; perhaps TRBD2 as D (5 bases). V was pared by 3 bases and J by 6 bases, with 12 bases between. CDR3 length: 14 residues. Germline CDR1 and CDR2: MGHRA and YSYEKL. CDR3 amino acids: CASSQVTRPNEQFF. The CDR3 bases are TGCGCCAGCAGCCAGGTCACTAGGCCCAATGAGCAGTTCTTC.

This clone was seen a single time. The V gene is TRBV11-2, the J gene TRBJ2-7, with TRBD2 matching over 16 bases. V was clipped by 5 bases and J by 0 bases; unmatched bases: 7. Germline lookup yields CDR1 SGHAT and CDR2 FQNNGV. The CDR3 loop spans 18 amino acids. CDR3 nucleotides: TGTGCCAGCAGCCCACCGGGACTAGCGGGAGGGATCTCCTACGAGCAGTACTTC. Amino acids: CASSPPGLAGGISYEQYF.

The chain is built from TRBV6-4 and TRBJ2-5; maybe TRBD2 (5 bases). CDR1 is MRHNA and CDR2 is SNTAGT in the germline V gene. Trimming cost V 10 bases and J 7 bases, with 19 bases left between them. The CDR3 covers 13 residues. Here the CDR3 DNA reads TGTGCCACCCTCTGGACCGCGGCGGGGACCCAGTACTTC. Residues: CATLWTAAGTQYF.

The chain recombines TRBV18 with TRBJ1-3, with a possible D match to TRBD1 (6 bases). Looked up from germline, CDR1 is KGHSH and CDR2 is LQKENI. V shed 1 base and J shed 0 bases, with 13 bases lying between them. The CDR3 is 17 residues long. CDR3 in DNA: TGTGCCAGCTCACCACGGGGGACAACAGACTCTGGAAACACCATATATTTT. Translated: CASSPRGTTDSGNTIYF.

The chain employs TRBV5-4 and TRBJ2-2; TRBD1 matches 8 bases. The CDR3 covers 15 residues. Losses at the gene ends were 4 bases for V and 0 bases for J; bases not matched to a gene: 2. Germline assignment: CDR1 SGHNT and CDR2 YYREEE (reference sequence). For the CDR3, the DNA is TGTGCCAGCAGCGTGGACAGGGCGAACACCGGGGAGCTGTTTTTT. It translates to CASSVDRANTGELFF.

The V call is TRBV25-1, the J call TRBJ1-2; D unclear. Trimming took 3 bases from V and 3 from J, leaving 8 bases between them. CDR3 length equals 13 residues. CDR1 is MGHDK and CDR2 is SYGVNS in the germline V gene. The CDR3 nucleotides read TGTGCCAGCAGTGATGACGGAGACTATGGCTACACCTTC. Its protein is CASSDDGDYGYTF.

V usage is TRBV27 and J usage is TRBJ1-2; D possibly corresponds to TRBD1 (6 bases). CDR1 and CDR2 (germline): MNHEY, SMNVEV (reference sequence). The CDR3 is 15 residues long. V gave up 2 bases and J gave up 2 bases, with 12 bases separating them. The CDR3 region has the DNA TGTGCCAGCAGTTTAGTCCCAGGGGCCAACTATGGCTACACCTTC. It specifies CASSLVPGANYGYTF.

The V gene is TRBV19, the J gene TRBJ1-5; D is unclear. The CDR3 covers 12 residues. CDR1 is LNHDA and CDR2 is SQIVND in the germline V gene (reference sequence). V lost 3 bases and J 5 bases, leaving 5 bases between the germline ends. The CDR3 DNA is TGTGCCAGTAGTATCCGAGATCAGCCCCAGCATTTT. This translates into CASSIRDQPQHF.

The V gene is TRBV6-1, the J gene TRBJ1-2; D gene uncertain. Germline V gene data show CDR1 as MNHNS and CDR2 as SASEGT. The CDR3 covers 14 residues. The ends were cut back, 2 bases at V and 5 bases at J, with 12 bases in the middle. The CDR3 loop is CASSENGVPYGYTF. The CDR3 DNA reads TGTGCCAGCAGTGAAAATGGAGTTCCGTATGGCTACACCTTC.

The V call is TRBV25-1, the J call TRBJ2-2, with D tentatively TRBD1 (5 bases). Per the germline V gene, CDR1 is MGHDK and CDR2 is SYGVNS. This CDR3 has 14 amino acids. V shed 1 base and J shed 5 bases, with 8 bases lying between them. CDR3 sequence (DNA): TGTGCCAGCAGTGAATGGGGCCGGACCGGGGAGCTGTTTTTT. Encoded protein: CASSEWGRTGELFF.

This chain joins TRBV7-2 and TRBJ2-5, with 8 nucleotides matching TRBD2. The J segment lost 6 bases and the V segment lost 2 bases, leaving 17 bases of the junction unmatched. Per the germline V gene, CDR1 is SGHTA and CDR2 is FQGNSA. This CDR3 region has 18 residues. The CDR3 bases are TGTGCCAGCAGCTTATCTCTCGCTGCGGGGGGTGCGGTAAAGACCCAGTACTTC. Its translation is CASSLSLAAGGAVKTQYF.

In this sample, this clone turned up once. The CDR3 spells CASSWGTGPGNTIYF. The CDR3 DNA follows: TGCGCCAGCAGCTGGGGGACAGGGCCTGGAAACACCATATATTTT. The chain carries TRBV5-1 and TRBJ1-3; 9 bases are shared with TRBD1. After removal of 3 bases from V and 2 bases from J, the junction contained 3 bases not matched to a gene. Germline V CDR1 and CDR2: SGHRS, YFSETQ. CDR3 length: 15 amino acids.

The chain joins TRBV9 to TRBJ2-1, with D hard to call. CDR3 length: 16 amino acids. Germline CDR1 SGDLS, CDR2 YYNGEE. Deletions cut 4 bases from V and 5 bases from J, with 19 bases between. In nucleotides, the CDR3 is TGTGCCAGCAGCCTCGGTGCTGACTTAAAACACAATGAGCAGTTCTTC. Protein product: CASSLGADLKHNEQFF.

The rearrangement uses TRBV7-9 and TRBJ1-1; D may be TRBD1 (5 bases). The CDR3 extends over 12 amino acids. Germline V gene sequence: CDR1 SEHNR, CDR2 FQNEAQ (reference sequence). Trimming removed 0 bases at V and 8 bases at J, with 7 bases between. The CDR3 here is CASSLARGEAFF. In nucleotides, the CDR3 is TGTGCCAGCAGCTTAGCGCGGGGGGAAGCTTTCTTT.

A few counts support this clone. The chain recombines TRBV7-2 with TRBJ1-1, with D uncertain. V shed 1 base and J shed 1 base, with 4 bases lying between them. Germline CDR1 reads SGHTA; CDR2 reads FQGNSA. This CDR3 region has 13 residues. In nucleotides, the CDR3 is TGTGCCAGCAGCTTAGGGCAGAACACTGAAGCTTTCTTT. Translated, it gives CASSLGQNTEAFF. The whole variable domain, filled in from reference TRBV7-2 and TRBJ1-1, reads GAGVSQSPSNKVTEKGKDVELRCDPISGHTALYWYRQSLGQGLEFLIYFQGNSAPDKSGLPSDRFSAERTGGSVSTLTIQRTQQEDSAVYLCASSLGQNTEAFFGQGTRLTVV.